One sample yielded the 22 T cell receptor beta chains listed below, sequenced in a study of patients and donors after allogeneic stem cell transplantation. TCRdb redid the calling of the RT-PCR reads with MiXCR, one entry per CDR3 protein. The sample gives 100,000 to 120,000 distinct CDR3 sequences, 35% of which show up once; around 30% is in the top ten. The specimen was blood, either unsorted or a sorted T cell fraction (not recorded which). The receptors originated from a human donor who was either an allogeneic HSCT recipient or a stem cell or donor lymphocyte infusion donor (not recorded which). It is not recorded whose cells these are; they may come from a transplant donor.

The chain combines TRBV12-3 or TRBV12-4 with TRBJ2-5; D is perhaps TRBD1 (6 bases). There are 14 residues in the CDR3. Trimming removed 4 bases from V and 2 bases from J, with 11 bases in between. The CDR3 reads CASSWFRGQETQYF. The CDR3 DNA reads TGTGCCAGCAGTTGGTTCAGGGGACAAGAGACCCAGTACTTC.

The CDR3 DNA reads TGTGCCACCAGCAGAGGTGGGACAGAGAGGGATGGCTACACCTTC. As protein: CATSRGGTERDGYTF. This chain links TRBV15 with TRBJ1-2, with 7 bases identical to TRBD1. V lost 1 base and J lost 6; bases outside the gene matches: 8. The CDR3 contains 15 residues. Per germline, CDR1 LNHNV and CDR2 YYDKDF (reference sequence).

There are a few counts of this clonotype. This chain uses TRBV5-1 with TRBJ2-1; 8 positions match TRBD2. This CDR3 comprises 15 residues. The junction had 5 bases not matched to a gene; V was cut back by 4 bases and J by 2 bases. Germline V lookup: CDR1 SGHRS, CDR2 YFSETQ. Here the CDR3 DNA reads TGCGCCAGCAGCCCAGCGGGAGTCGCCTACAATGAGCAGTTCTTC. Translation gives CASSPAGVAYNEQFF.

The chain is built from TRBV7-2 and TRBJ1-5; weak D call: TRBD1 (6 bases). The CDR3 has 13 amino acids. V was trimmed by 8 bases and J by 5 bases, leaving 13 bases between them. Germline V gives CDR1 SGHTA, CDR2 FQGNSA. Written as DNA, the CDR3 is TGTGCCAGCGGGCAGGGGAACCATCAGCCCCAGCATTTT. Protein sequence: CASGQGNHQPQHF.

The rearrangement joins TRBV12-3 or TRBV12-4 to TRBJ2-5; no clear D. The V end was cut by 2 bases, the J end by 5 bases, with 9 bases between. The CDR3 spans 13 residues. The CDR3 reads CASSLRLAETQYF. The CDR3, as DNA: TGTGCCAGCAGTTTACGGTTGGCGGAGACCCAGTACTTC.

This clonotype has just one count. The DNA of the CDR3 is TGCGCCAGCAGCCAAGTCTTCTCCGGGCGGGAGAACTATGGCTACACCTTC. This gives the protein CASSQVFSGRENYGYTF. V and J are TRBV4-3 and TRBJ1-2; no firm D call. Per the germline V gene, CDR1 is LGHNA and CDR2 is YSLEER. CDR3 size: 17 residues. Trimming took 1 base from V and 2 from J, leaving 17 bases between them.

The V and J genes are TRBV3-1 and TRBJ2-7, with TRBD1 as a possible D gene (5 bases). Germline CDR1 reads LGHDT; CDR2 reads YNNKEL (reference sequence). The CDR3 sequence is 13 residues long. V lost 6 bases and J 12 bases, leaving 21 bases between the germline ends. Here the CDR3 DNA reads TGTGCCAGCAGGTTCGACAGTCCTTTTGAACCGTACTTC. Its translation: CASRFDSPFEPYF.

The gene calls are TRBV12-3 or TRBV12-4 and TRBJ2-1, with 13 positions matching TRBD2. The CDR3 is 17 amino acids. Trimming took 6 bases from V and 9 from J; bases not matched to a gene: 14. CDR3 DNA sequence: TGTGCCAGCAGCTCTCCAACCGGGACTAGCGGGATGGGTGAGCAGTTCTTC. It is translated as CASSSPTGTSGMGEQFF.

There are a few counts of this clonotype. This chain uses TRBV24-1 with TRBJ2-1; the D gene is possibly TRBD1 (5 bases). Germline V lookup: CDR1 KGHDR, CDR2 SFDVKD. The V and J ends lost 0 bases and 8 bases respectively, with 10 bases between them. The CDR3 loop spans 14 amino acids. CDR3 region: CATSDLDSPDEQFF. The CDR3 DNA reads as TGTGCCACCAGTGATTTGGACAGCCCGGATGAGCAGTTCTTC.

V is TRBV5-6 and J is TRBJ2-1; 9 nucleotides match TRBD1. CDR1 SGHDT and CDR2 YYEEEE come from the germline V gene. CDR3 length: 16 amino acids. Trimming at V came to 4 bases and at J to 4 bases, leaving 9 bases not matched to a gene. CDR3 region: CASSRSIGTGYNEQFF. The CDR3 DNA is TGTGCCAGCAGCCGTTCAATCGGGACAGGGTACAATGAGCAGTTCTTC. Looking up the rest from reference TRBV5-6 and TRBJ2-1 gives the full variable domain: DAGVTQSPTHLIKTRGQQVTLRCSPKSGHDTVSWYQQALGQGPQFIFQYYEEEERQRGNFPDRFSGHQFPNYSSELNVNALLLGDSALYLCASSRSIGTGYNEQFFGPGTRLTVL.

The CDR3 here is CSAREYSYNEQFF. The CDR3 DNA sequence: TGCAGTGCCCGCGAGTATTCCTACAATGAGCAGTTCTTC. The genes are TRBV20-1 and TRBJ2-1; D not resolved. There are 13 residues in the CDR3. Looked up from germline, CDR1 is DFQATT and CDR2 is SNEGSKA (reference sequence). Trimming pared 6 bases from V and 1 base from J, leaving 10 bases between.

The V gene is TRBV5-6, the J gene TRBJ1-1; D unclear. Germline V gene lookup returns CDR1 SGHDT and CDR2 YYEEEE. Between the trimmed V and J ends, which lost 0 bases and 4 bases, there was a span of 10 bases. The CDR3 contains 14 residues. CDR3 DNA: TGTGCCAGCAGCTTGGGAGGGAGGAGCACTGAAGCTTTCTTT. The encoded protein is CASSLGGRSTEAFF.

The rearrangement joins TRBV29-1 to TRBJ2-4; TRBD2 agrees at 10 bases. CDR1 SQVTM and CDR2 ANQGSEA come from the germline V gene. The junction had 2 bases not matched to a gene; V was cut back by 6 bases and J by 0 bases. The CDR3 contains 14 residues. The CDR3 DNA is TGCAGCGTCACTAGCGGGGTAGCCAAAAACATTCAGTACTTC. Its translation: CSVTSGVAKNIQYF.

This chain's CDR3 is CSVGYGEQFF. CDR3 coding DNA: TGCAGCGTTGGGTATGGTGAGCAGTTCTTC. The chain has TRBV29-1 and TRBJ2-1, with D unclear. CDR1 is SQVTM and CDR2 is ANQGSEA in the germline V gene. The CDR3 is 10 amino acids. Trimming shortened V by 4 bases and J by 9 bases, and 7 bases separated the two germline ends.

The chain employs TRBV5-5 and TRBJ2-5, with a weak D call TRBD1 (6 bases). The germline V gene has CDR1 SGHKS and CDR2 YYEKEE (reference sequence). The CDR3 is 16 amino acids. Trimming removed 6 bases from V and 4 bases from J, with 22 bases in between. The CDR3 region is CASNGAGVFYGETQYF. The CDR3 bases are TGTGCCAGCAACGGGGCAGGGGTTTTTTATGGAGAGACCCAGTACTTC.

The chain joins TRBV20-1 to TRBJ1-1; D is unresolved. Germline V gene sequence: CDR1 DFQATT, CDR2 SNEGSKA (reference sequence). The V gene lost 3 bases and the J gene lost 1 base, with 9 bases spanning the gap. The CDR3 loop spans 13 amino acids. DNA for the CDR3: TGCAGTGCTAGCGTGGGCGGGAACACTGAAGCTTTCTTT. The encoded protein is CSASVGGNTEAFF.

The chain employs TRBV5-1 and TRBJ2-5; TRBD2 agrees at 14 bases. The V segment lost 6 bases and the J segment 5 bases; nucleotides outside the gene matches: 9. Germline CDR1 SGHRS, CDR2 YFSETQ. This CDR3 contains 16 residues. CDR3 sequence: CASTTGTSGRWETQYF. The CDR3 DNA sequence: TGCGCCAGCACTACCGGGACTAGCGGGAGATGGGAGACCCAGTACTTC.

This clonotype was recorded a few times. This chain joins TRBV28 and TRBJ2-7; TRBD1 aligns across 9 bases. The CDR3 contains 14 residues. V shed 2 bases, J shed 7 bases, and the junction held 6 bases outside the gene matches. Germline CDR1 MDHEN, CDR2 SYDVKM. CDR3 protein: CASSLTGQGTEQYF. The CDR3, as DNA: TGTGCCAGCAGTTTAACGGGACAGGGAACGGAGCAGTACTTC. Filled out from reference TRBV28 and TRBJ2-7, the complete variable domain reads DVKVTQSSRYLVKRTGEKVFLECVQDMDHENMFWYRQDPGLGLRLIYFSYDVKMKEKGDIPEGYSVSREKKERFSLILESASTNQTSMYLCASSLTGQGTEQYFGPGTRLTVT.

The chain joins TRBV27 to TRBJ1-2; a possible D gene is TRBD1 (6 bases). Germline values: CDR1 MNHEY, CDR2 SMNVEV (reference sequence). Trimming removed 5 bases at V and 7 bases at J, with 14 bases between. The CDR3 has 13 residues. In nucleotides, the CDR3 is TGTGCCAGCAGTCCCCTACAGGGAATTGGCTACACCTTC. This encodes CASSPLQGIGYTF.

This sequence joins TRBV15 and TRBJ1-1, with D perhaps TRBD1 (5 bases). This CDR3 is built from 12 residues. The V end lost 10 bases, the J end lost 7 bases, and 16 bases lay between the germline ends. Germline values: CDR1 LNHNV, CDR2 YYDKDF (reference sequence). The CDR3 DNA is TGTGCCATCGGAGGTGGGGCTGATGAAGCTTTCTTT. Translation: CAIGGGADEAFF.

V usage is TRBV12-3 or TRBV12-4 and J usage is TRBJ1-1; 8 bases agree with TRBD1. The CDR3 has 14 residues. Losses at the gene ends were 3 bases for V and 3 bases for J; bases not matched to a gene: 3. Here the CDR3 reads CASSLRQGYTEAFF. CDR3 in DNA: TGTGCCAGCAGTTTGCGACAGGGGTACACTGAAGCTTTCTTT.

In its sample, this clonotype was seen a few times. V and J are TRBV6-2 or TRBV6-3 and TRBJ1-5; D uncertain. There are 15 residues in the CDR3. Looked up from germline, CDR1 is MNHEY and CDR2 is SVGEGT. V shed 3 bases and J shed 1 base, with 10 bases lying between them. The CDR3 nucleotides read TGTGCCAGCAGTTATGGCGGGGTGAGCAATCAGCCCCAGCATTTT. Encoded protein: CASSYGGVSNQPQHF.